Listed below are T cell receptor beta chains from one sample, sequenced in a study of blood T cell repertoires in COVID-19. Repertoires were generated with immunoSEQ multiplex PCR, while TCRdb's copy carries only in-frame clones and drops some. The sample contains 140,000 to 150,000 clones, about nine tenths of which appear only once. Material for sequencing was PBMCs or T cells enriched from blood (not recorded which). The source of these receptors is a woman aged 40 to 50 who had been exposed to COVID-19. Each CDR3 is given with its conserved first and last residue. The D gene is left open where the match is weak. Where a row states a size, it is once, few, many or the class of an expanded clone; other rows omit it.

-	TRBV28	TRBJ1-1	-	TGTGCCAGCAACGGTGAAGCTTTCTTT	CASNGEAFF
-	TRBV10-3	TRBJ1-6	-	TGTGCCACTACAGGGAAAAATTCACCCCTCCACTTT	CATTGKNSPLHF
-	TRBV4-1	TRBJ2-1	TRBD1	TGCGCCAGCAGCCAACAGGGGGCTTTCTCCTACAATGAGCAGTTCTTC	CASSQQGAFSYNEQFF
-	TRBV14	TRBJ1-5	-	TGTGCCAGCAGCCGGACACAGGGACAGCCCCAGCATTTT	CASSRTQGQPQHF
once	TRBV29-1	TRBJ2-7	-	TGCAGCGTTGCTTCGGGACTCAACTACGAGCAGTACTTC	CSVASGLNYEQYF
-	TRBV14	TRBJ2-1	-	TGTGCCAGCAGCCAGACTCTACCCCGTTACAATGAGCAGTTCTTC	CASSQTLPRYNEQFF
-	TRBV28	TRBJ2-7	TRBD2	TGTGCCAGCACAGGACTAGCGGATTACGAGCAGTACTTC	CASTGLADYEQYF
-	TRBV3-1/TRBV3-2	TRBJ2-7	-	TGTGCCAGCGCAAGGGGCTACCCCTACGAGCAGTACTTC	CASARGYPYEQYF
-	TRBV5-1	TRBJ1-6	-	TGCGCCAGCAGCTTTCAGGGGTTATCAGATTCACCCCTCCACTTT	CASSFQGLSDSPLHF
-	TRBV6-1	TRBJ1-1	-	TGTGCCAGCAGTGAGCAGGGGAACACTGAAGCTTTCTTT	CASSEQGNTEAFF
-	TRBV9	TRBJ2-2	TRBD1	TGTGCCAGCAGCGCAACGGGACAGGGGGCCGGGGAGCTGTTTTTT	CASSATGQGAGELFF
-	TRBV7-8	TRBJ1-5	-	TGTGCCAGCAGCTTTGGAGGCAATCAGCCCCAGCATTTT	CASSFGGNQPQHF
-	TRBV7-9	TRBJ2-1	-	TGTGCCAGCAGCCTCAAAGGGGGGGCCTACAATGAGCAGTTCTTC	CASSLKGGAYNEQFF
-	TRBV4-1	TRBJ2-6	TRBD2	TGCGCCAGCAGCCACATTGGACTAGCGGACCTCTCTGGGGCCAACGTCCTGACTTTC	CASSHIGLADLSGANVLTF
-	TRBV29-1	TRBJ2-1	-	TGCAGCGTCCTAGCAGCGTACAATGAGCAGTTCTTC	CSVLAAYNEQFF
-	TRBV28	TRBJ2-7	TRBD1	TGTGCCAGCAGTTGGACAGGGTACGAGCAGTACTTC	CASSWTGYEQYF
-	TRBV4-1	TRBJ2-1	TRBD2	TGCGCCAGCAGCCAAGATCCAACCCCCGGCGGGAGCAAGTACAATGAGCAGTTCTTC	CASSQDPTPGGSKYNEQFF
-	TRBV27	TRBJ2-3	TRBD1	TGTGCCAGCAGTTGGGGGGCAGGGGGCAATACGCAGTATTTT	CASSWGAGGNTQYF
-	TRBV5-8	TRBJ2-1	-	TGTGCCAGCAGCTTCCGTCGGGGGTACAATGAGCAGTTCTTC	CASSFRRGYNEQFF
few	TRBV27	TRBJ1-3	-	TGTGCCAGCAGTTCCGCGGGGGGCGTTGGTGGAAACACCATATATTTT	CASSSAGGVGGNTIYF
-	TRBV7-2	TRBJ1-5	-	TGTGCCACCTCCCTTGGGGGAGGTGAACAGCCCCAGCATTTT	CATSLGGGEQPQHF
-	TRBV19	TRBJ1-6	TRBD1	TGTGCCAGGGCATCAACAGGGGCCTATAATTCACCCCTCCACTTT	CARASTGAYNSPLHF
few	TRBV29-1	TRBJ2-2	-	TGCAGCGTTGATGAGAGGACCGGGGAGCTGTTTTTT	CSVDERTGELFF
-	TRBV15	TRBJ1-1	-	TGTGCCACCAGCAGAGGGCAGGAAGGTAACACTGAAGCTTTCTTT	CATSRGQEGNTEAFF
-	TRBV20-1	TRBJ2-2	TRBD2	TGCAGTGCTAGTCTAAGCGGGAGTTACGGCACCGGGGAGCTGTTTTTT	CSASLSGSYGTGELFF
-	TRBV7-9	TRBJ1-1	TRBD1	TGTGCCAGCAGCTTAGGGACAGGTTCTCAAGCTTTCTTT	CASSLGTGSQAFF
-	TRBV18	TRBJ2-2	TRBD1	TGTGCCAGCTCAGCGACAGGGGACGGGGAGCTGTTTTTT	CASSATGDGELFF
-	TRBV6-5	TRBJ1-2	TRBD1	TGTGCCAGCAGCTTATCCAGGACAGGCGCTTATGGCTACACCTTC	CASSLSRTGAYGYTF
-	TRBV19	TRBJ1-6	-	TGTGCCAGTACCCCGGACAGTTCCTATAATTCACCCCTCCACTTT	CASTPDSSYNSPLHF
-	TRBV7-9	TRBJ1-1	-	TGTGCCAGCAGCTTAGACAGTTTTAGGACAAGGAGTGAAGCTTTCTTT	CASSLDSFRTRSEAFF
-	TRBV10-2	TRBJ2-1	TRBD2	TGCGCCAGCAGTTCTGTGCCTAGCGGGAGTTCTATGTATGAGCAGTTCTTC	CASSSVPSGSSMYEQFF
-	TRBV19	TRBJ1-2	TRBD1	TGTGCCAGTCCAGCCGAGGACAGGGGAGTGGATGGCTACACCTTC	CASPAEDRGVDGYTF
-	TRBV7-6	TRBJ2-1	TRBD2	TGTGCCAGCAGCCCCGGACTAGCGGGCAACAATGAGCAGTTCTTC	CASSPGLAGNNEQFF
-	TRBV27	TRBJ2-3	-	TGTGCCAGCAGTTTCGAGGGTAACAGGGTCGGGACAGATACGCAGTATTTT	CASSFEGNRVGTDTQYF
-	TRBV5-1	TRBJ1-4	-	TGCGCCAGCAGCTTTCTTTCGGGGGAGGAAAAACTGTTTTTT	CASSFLSGEEKLFF
-	TRBV6-5	TRBJ1-5	TRBD1	TGTGCCAGCAGTCCGACAGGGGGGCGTCAGCCCCAGCATTTT	CASSPTGGRQPQHF
few	TRBV10-2	TRBJ1-6	TRBD1	TGCGCCAGCAAGGTCGGGACAGGCGATAATTCACCCCTCCACTTT	CASKVGTGDNSPLHF
-	TRBV2	TRBJ1-1	-	TGTGCCAGCAGTGAAGCCGGTAGGCGGCGGGTGAACACTGAAGCTTTCTTT	CASSEAGRRRVNTEAFF
-	TRBV7-2	TRBJ2-3	TRBD1	TGTGCCAGCAGCTTAGGGTACAGGGGGCTGGGCGATACGCAGTATTTT	CASSLGYRGLGDTQYF
once	TRBV29-1	TRBJ2-3	TRBD2	TGCAGCTTGACTAGCGGGGGAGGAGATACGCAGTATTTT	CSLTSGGGDTQYF
-	TRBV3-1/TRBV3-2	TRBJ1-1	TRBD1	TGTGCCAGCACCAGGACAGGGAACACTGAAGCTTTCTTT	CASTRTGNTEAFF
-	TRBV28	TRBJ1-4	-	TGTGCCAGCAGTAGTACAGGGTCGGGGGAAAAACTGTTTTTT	CASSSTGSGEKLFF
-	TRBV25-1	TRBJ2-4	TRBD2	TGTGCCAGCAGAGCATCCGGGACTAGCGGGAGAGGAGACAACATTCAGTACTTC	CASRASGTSGRGDNIQYF
-	TRBV5-1	TRBJ2-5	-	TGCGCCAGCAGCTTGCAGGGTTCGGCTCTGGAGACCCAGTACTTC	CASSLQGSALETQYF
-	TRBV27	TRBJ1-2	TRBD1	TGTGCCAGCAGTTTGGGCCAGGGGGCTGGCTACACCTTC	CASSLGQGAGYTF
-	TRBV28	TRBJ2-7	-	TGTGCCAGCAGTTTAGGACAATTGAACTACGAGCAGTACTTC	CASSLGQLNYEQYF
-	TRBV6-5	TRBJ2-5	-	TGTGCCAGTAGCCGAGACCAAGAGACCCAGTACTTC	CASSRDQETQYF
few	TRBV11-2	TRBJ1-2	-	TGTGCCAGCAGCCCTAGTCCCAGGGGCGGCTACACCTTC	CASSPSPRGGYTF
-	TRBV28	TRBJ2-2	-	TGTGCCAGCAGATTAACAGGGTTCAGAGCCGGGGAGCTGTTTTTT	CASRLTGFRAGELFF
-	TRBV27	TRBJ2-3	TRBD1	TGTGCCAGCAGTTTAAGGGACAGTCCCACAGATACGCAGTATTTT	CASSLRDSPTDTQYF
-	TRBV28	TRBJ2-2	-	TGTGCCAGTCGTACAGTGGGCGGGGAGCTGTTTTTT	CASRTVGGELFF
-	TRBV23-1	TRBJ2-7	-	TGCGCCAGCAGTCAATCCCTCTACGAGCAGTACTTC	CASSQSLYEQYF
-	TRBV27	TRBJ2-5	-	TGTGCCAGCAGTTTATCGAGGCAGTTCGGGACCCAGTACTTC	CASSLSRQFGTQYF
once	TRBV7-8	TRBJ1-2	-	TGTGCCAGCAGCGTGAGGGGGGGCTATGGCTACACCTTC	CASSVRGGYGYTF
-	TRBV6-1	TRBJ2-3	-	TGTGCCAGCAGTGACTGGGGGGGCGCTAGCACAGATACGCAGTATTTT	CASSDWGGASTDTQYF